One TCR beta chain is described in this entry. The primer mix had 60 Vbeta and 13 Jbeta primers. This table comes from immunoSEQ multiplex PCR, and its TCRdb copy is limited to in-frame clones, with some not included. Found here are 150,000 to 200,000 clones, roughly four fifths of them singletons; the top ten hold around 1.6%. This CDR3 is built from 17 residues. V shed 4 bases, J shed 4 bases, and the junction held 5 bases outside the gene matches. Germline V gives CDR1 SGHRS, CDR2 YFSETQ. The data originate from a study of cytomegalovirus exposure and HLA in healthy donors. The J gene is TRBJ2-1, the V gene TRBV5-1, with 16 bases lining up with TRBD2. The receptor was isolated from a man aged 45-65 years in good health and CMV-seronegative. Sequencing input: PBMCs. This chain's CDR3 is CASSPGTSGGVYNEQFF. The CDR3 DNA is TGCGCCAGCAGCCCGGGGACTAGCGGGGGGGTTTACAATGAGCAGTTCTTC.